This TCR beta chain was sequenced during a study of blood T cell repertoires in COVID-19. Across the whole study: Some COVID-19 samples were acute and others convalescent; all came from the United States, Italy and Spain.

The CDR3 runs 12 residues. Trimming took 11 bases from V and 8 from J; bases not matched to a gene: 5. CDR1 ENHRY and CDR2 SYGVKD come from the germline V gene. Some clones are missing from TCRdb's copy, which holds only in-frame ones; the method was immunoSEQ multiplex PCR. The sample has around 250,000 clones; 80% to 95% are singletons. Someone with COVID-19 had been met by exposed participants within 2 weeks before study entry. The TCR was taken from a man aged 35-49 years who had been exposed to COVID-19. Sequencing input: PBMCs or T cells enriched from blood (not recorded which). The chain recombines TRBV10-3 with TRBJ2-1, with 11 bases aligning to TRBD1. CDR3 in amino acids: CAVGDRGDEQFF. The CDR3 bases are TGTGCCGTTGGGGACAGGGGGGATGAGCAGTTCTTC.